These T cell receptor beta chains were read from a single sample in a study of CD8+CD57+ T cells in acquired aplastic anemia. MiXCR, applied by TCRdb to the reads, yields one record per CDR3 protein. The sample contains around 290,000 distinct CDR3 sequences, approximately 58% of which appear only once. The source material was sorted CD4+, CD8+, or CD8+CD57+ T cells (not recorded which) from PBMCs. The receptors were sampled from a human donor with aplastic anemia. Each CDR3 is given with its conserved first and last residue. D genes are given only for firm matches. Rows may omit the clone size; those that give it use once, few, many or a size class.

cdr3_length j_call clone_size v_call d_call cdr3_aa cdr3_nt
16 TRBJ2-7 few TRBV20-1 TRBD1 CSAKALGQGVFAEQYF TGCAGTGCTAAGGCTCTAGGACAGGGGGTTTTTGCCGAGCAGTACTTC
15 TRBJ2-7 once TRBV11-3 . CASSAASQGVGEQYF TGTGCCAGCAGCGCGGCCTCACAGGGAGTGGGCGAGCAGTACTTC
16 TRBJ1-2 many TRBV5-1 TRBD1 CASSHGQAPSYYGYTF TGCGCCAGCAGCCACGGACAGGCCCCCTCTTACTATGGCTACACCTTC
14 TRBJ1-1 many TRBV24-1 TRBD1 CATSEGTVNTEAFF TGTGCCACCAGTGAGGGGACAGTGAACACTGAAGCTTTCTTT
13 TRBJ2-1 . TRBV6-5 . CASSVPLGFEQFF TGTGCCAGCAGTGTCCCGCTCGGGTTTGAGCAGTTCTTC
13 TRBJ1-2 . TRBV19 . CASSMYGPYGYTF TGTGCCAGTAGTATGTATGGCCCCTATGGCTACACCTTC
15 TRBJ2-2 many TRBV9 . CASSKGTLNTGELFF TGTGCCAGCAGCAAAGGGACGCTGAACACCGGGGAGCTGTTTTTT
18 TRBJ1-2 few TRBV29-1 . CSVEARSVRTENAYGYTF TGCAGCGTTGAAGCCCGATCGGTGAGGACAGAGAATGCCTATGGCTACACCTTC
15 TRBJ2-2 many TRBV5-4 . CASSLGPGGPRELFF TGTGCCAGCAGCTTGGGCCCGGGGGGCCCGAGGGAGCTGTTTTTT
12 TRBJ1-6 . TRBV5-6 TRBD1 CAGSLTGEPLHF TGTGCCGGCAGCTTAACAGGGGAACCCCTCCACTTT
17 TRBJ1-6 many TRBV20-1 . CSARPDSRSSYNSPLHF TGCAGTGCTAGACCGGACAGTAGGAGCTCCTATAATTCACCCCTCCACTTT
14 TRBJ1-2 once TRBV19 . CASSIEGRAYGYTF TGTGCCAGTAGTATAGAGGGCAGGGCGTATGGCTACACCTTC
12 TRBJ2-7 many TRBV5-1 . CASSSQGYEQYF TGCGCCAGCAGCTCTCAGGGCTACGAGCAGTACTTC
13 TRBJ1-1 . TRBV25-1 . CASSGHLNTEAFF TGTGCCAGCAGCGGACATTTGAACACTGAAGCTTTCTTT
13 TRBJ1-6 few TRBV6-5 . CASSYSPTTPLHF TGTGCCAGCAGTTACTCGCCCACCACACCCCTCCACTTT
16 TRBJ2-1 many TRBV14 . CASSFDRGGGWDEQFF TGTGCCAGCAGCTTTGACCGCGGAGGGGGCTGGGATGAGCAGTTCTTC
14 TRBJ1-5 few TRBV2 TRBD1 CASSGDRNNQPQHF TGTGCCAGCAGTGGGGACAGGAACAATCAGCCCCAGCATTTT
15 TRBJ1-2 . TRBV5-4 TRBD1 CASSLGYGQGYGYTF TGTGCCAGCAGCCTTGGGTACGGACAGGGCTATGGCTACACCTTC
16 TRBJ2-5 . TRBV7-9 TRBD2 CASSRPVAGGEETQYF TGTGCCAGCAGCCGACCCGTGGCGGGGGGGGAAGAGACCCAGTACTTC
18 TRBJ2-6 . TRBV7-9 TRBD2 CASSPPGLAASGANVLTF TGTGCCAGCAGCCCCCCGGGGCTAGCGGCCTCTGGGGCCAACGTCCTGACTTTC
13 TRBJ2-1 . TRBV24-1 TRBD2 CATSAREHHEQFF TGTGCCACCAGTGCGCGGGAGCATCACGAGCAGTTCTTC
11 TRBJ2-5 few TRBV20-1 . CSARSRETQYF TGCAGTGCCCGTTCAAGGGAGACCCAGTACTTC
14 TRBJ1-6 . TRBV11-2 TRBD1 CASRSQGANSPLHF TGTGCCAGCAGATCACAGGGGGCTAATTCACCCCTCCACTTT
15 TRBJ2-3 . TRBV11-3 TRBD2 CASSFTSGVTDTQYF TGTGCCAGCAGCTTTACTAGCGGTGTCACAGATACGCAGTATTTT
12 TRBJ1-1 . TRBV7-9 . CASSRWGTEAFF TGTGCCAGCAGCCGCTGGGGGACTGAAGCTTTCTTT
14 TRBJ2-3 many TRBV4-2 TRBD2 CASSQRGEPDTQYF TGTGCCAGCAGCCAGCGGGGGGAGCCCGATACGCAGTATTTT
14 TRBJ2-5 once TRBV5-1 . CASFRSGTQETQYF TGCGCCAGCTTCCGCTCCGGGACGCAAGAGACCCAGTACTTC
14 TRBJ1-6 . TRBV5-1 TRBD1 CASSSGGDDSPLHF TGCGCCAGCAGCTCAGGGGGGGATGATTCACCCCTCCACTTT
14 TRBJ2-7 . TRBV19 TRBD1 CASSFGTGPSEQYF TGTGCCAGCAGCTTTGGGACAGGGCCTTCCGAGCAGTACTTC
14 TRBJ2-2 many TRBV6-1 TRBD1 CASRIRDRTGELFF TGTGCCAGCAGGATACGGGACAGGACCGGGGAGCTGTTTTTT
15 TRBJ2-1 . TRBV24-1 . CAISDRDKPVDEQFF TGTGCCATCAGTGACCGGGACAAACCCGTGGATGAGCAGTTCTTC
14 TRBJ2-7 . TRBV20-1 . CSARDSSRTYEQYF TGCAGTGCTAGAGATTCTTCTAGAACCTACGAGCAGTACTTC
14 TRBJ1-4 . TRBV2 . CASKKIATNEKLFF TGTGCCAGCAAGAAGATTGCAACTAATGAAAAACTGTTTTTT
14 TRBJ2-7 . TRBV2 TRBD2 CASRVAGSSYEQYF TGTGCCAGCAGGGTAGCGGGGAGCTCCTACGAGCAGTACTTC
13 TRBJ2-3 few TRBV2 TRBD1 CASKEAGGDEQYF TGTGCCAGCAAAGAAGCAGGGGGCGATGAGCAGTATTTT
15 TRBJ1-5 many TRBV15 . CATSRDGQAGGPQHF TGTGCCACCAGCAGAGATGGGCAGGCAGGAGGGCCCCAGCATTTT
13 TRBJ2-7 . TRBV7-9 . CASRETETYEQYF TGTGCCAGCAGGGAGACAGAGACCTACGAGCAGTACTTC
11 TRBJ2-5 . TRBV6-4 . CASRPKETQYF TGTGCCAGCAGGCCCAAAGAGACCCAGTACTTC
14 TRBJ2-7 . TRBV25-1 TRBD2 CASSMAGGGHEQYF TGTGCCAGCAGTATGGCGGGGGGTGGTCACGAGCAGTACTTC
16 TRBJ1-3 many TRBV7-9 . CASSHEGHLSGNTIYF TGTGCCAGCAGCCACGAGGGACACCTCTCTGGAAACACCATATATTTT
18 TRBJ2-1 many TRBV4-1 TRBD2 CASSQERGQTGGTGEQFF TGCGCCAGCAGCCAAGAAAGGGGCCAGACGGGAGGGACGGGTGAGCAGTTCTTC
15 TRBJ2-7 . TRBV20-1 . CSAATIRDGGYEQYF TGCAGTGCTGCAACTATCCGGGACGGCGGCTACGAGCAGTACTTC
15 TRBJ1-5 . TRBV20-1 . CSAGNTGLGNQPQHF TGCAGTGCTGGGAATACAGGGCTGGGCAATCAGCCCCAGCATTTT
11 TRBJ2-7 . TRBV11-2 . CASRTAYAAYF TGTGCCAGTCGAACAGCTTATGCAGCGTACTTC
12 TRBJ2-2 . TRBV7-9 . CASSYGPGELFF TGTGCCAGCAGCTACGGGCCCGGGGAGCTGTTTTTT
14 TRBJ2-1 . TRBV24-1 TRBD1 CATSDNRGSYEQFF TGTGCCACCAGTGACAACAGGGGGTCCTATGAGCAGTTCTTC
15 TRBJ2-7 . TRBV5-1 TRBD1 CASRNTGGGQDEQYF TGCGCCAGCAGAAACACAGGGGGTGGCCAAGACGAGCAGTACTTC
15 TRBJ1-2 many TRBV20-1 . CSARDQGVTIYGYTF TGCAGTGCTAGAGATCAAGGGGTCACTATCTATGGCTACACCTTC